These 2 T cell receptor beta chains were sequenced from one sample in a study of T cell responses to AZD1222 COVID-19 vaccine. Assay: immunoSEQ multiplex PCR; the TCRdb copy retains only in-frame clones and omits some. The sample lists roughly 140,000 clones; approximately 85% were seen once. This sample comprised peripheral blood, obtained on day 0 of MenACWY control vaccination. The source is an adult in good health.

J is TRBJ1-1 and V is TRBV6-5; 9 bases agree with TRBD1. V gave up 4 bases and J gave up 1 base; unmatched junction bases: 1. CDR1 MNHEY and CDR2 SVGAGI come from the germline V gene. The CDR3 extends over 14 amino acids. The CDR3 here is CASSSDRGNTEAFF. DNA for the CDR3: TGTGCCAGCAGTTCGGACAGGGGGAACACTGAAGCTTTCTTT.

The V and J genes are TRBV7-8 and TRBJ1-1; 7 bases align to TRBD1. Germline V lookup: CDR1 SGHVS, CDR2 FQNEAQ. This CDR3 has 15 amino acids. The V and J ends lost 4 bases and 1 base, in that order; junction bases with no gene match: 6. This CDR3 is CASSSRQGSNTEAFF. CDR3 DNA: TGTGCCAGCAGCTCCAGACAGGGATCGAACACTGAAGCTTTCTTT.